This is a list of T cell receptor beta chains from one sample in a study of cytomegalovirus exposure and HLA in healthy donors. Clones were read by immunoSEQ multiplex PCR, and TCRdb kept only the in-frame ones, dropping some. The sample holds roughly 180,000 clones; 78% are singletons and the top ten take about 3%. Sequenced input: PBMCs. Receptor source: a female donor in good health and CMV-seronegative. The CDR3 runs from the conserved cysteine through the conserved F or W. A D gene is named only where the DNA matches it firmly. Size is omitted from some rows. Given values are once, few, many or a class for expanded clones.

TRBV4-2	-	TRBD2	TRBJ2-2	TGTGCCAGCAGCCGAACATCCAGACTAGCGGGCGCGAACACCGGGGAGCTGTTTTTT	CASSRTSRLAGANTGELFF
TRBV9	few	-	TRBJ1-1	TGTGCCAGCAGCGTACAGGGAATTGGAACTGAAGCTTTCTTT	CASSVQGIGTEAFF
TRBV11-2	once	-	TRBJ2-4	TGTGCCAGCAGCCCCCTGCGGGGCGGTATTGGCAAAAACATTCAGTACTTC	CASSPLRGGIGKNIQYF
TRBV7-2	-	TRBD1	TRBJ1-3	TGTGCCAGCAGCATACAGGGGTCTGGAAACACCATATATTTT	CASSIQGSGNTIYF
TRBV5-1	-	-	TRBJ1-3	TGCGCCAGCAGCTTGACGGGGGTTCGGTATGGAAACACCATATATTTT	CASSLTGVRYGNTIYF
TRBV7-6	-	-	TRBJ2-1	TGTGCCAGCAGCTTTTTGCGGACAGACAGCTACAATGAGCAGTTCTTC	CASSFLRTDSYNEQFF
TRBV5-1	-	TRBD2	TRBJ2-1	TGCGCCAGCAGCCAGGTAGCGGGGGGCAATGAGCAGTTCTTC	CASSQVAGGNEQFF
TRBV7-6	-	-	TRBJ2-7	TGTGCCAGCAGCACTCAGGGGAACGAGCAGTACTTC	CASSTQGNEQYF
TRBV14	-	TRBD2	TRBJ2-1	TGTGCCAGCAGCCAGAAGAGGTCTTGGGACTACTCCTACAATGAGCAGTTCTTC	CASSQKRSWDYSYNEQFF
TRBV11-2	once	-	TRBJ1-6	TGTGCCAGCAGCCTAGTAAGACAGATTAATTCACCCCTCCACTTT	CASSLVRQINSPLHF
TRBV28	-	-	TRBJ2-7	TGTGCCAGCCTCAGGACCGCCGGAGCGGGCGAGCAGTACTTC	CASLRTAGAGEQYF
TRBV20-1	-	-	TRBJ1-1	TGCAGTGGTCAGGGCAGGACTGAAGCTTTCTTT	CSGQGRTEAFF
TRBV2	-	-	TRBJ1-2	TGTGCCAGCAGTGAAGCGTCAGGGTACCCCTATGGCTACACCTTC	CASSEASGYPYGYTF
TRBV7-6	-	-	TRBJ2-5	TGTGCCAGCAGCTCAACACCTGGGGGGTACCAAGAGACCCAGTACTTC	CASSSTPGGYQETQYF
TRBV30	-	-	TRBJ2-3	TGTGCCTGGAGTAAAGATGAGGATACGCAGTATTTT	CAWSKDEDTQYF
TRBV25-1	-	-	TRBJ1-1	TGTGCCAGCACCGGAGTGGGGGGTACCACTGAAGCTTTCTTT	CASTGVGGTTEAFF
TRBV27	few	-	TRBJ2-3	TGTGCCAGCAGTTCGATACTAGTAACAGTAACGGATACGCAGTATTTT	CASSSILVTVTDTQYF
TRBV28	-	TRBD2	TRBJ2-2	TGTGCCAGCAGTCCCCCGGGACTAGGTCTTCTGACCGGGGAGCTGTTTTTT	CASSPPGLGLLTGELFF
TRBV9	-	-	TRBJ2-1	TGTGCCAGCAGCGAGAAGGGGTTATCCTACAATGAGCAGTTCTTC	CASSEKGLSYNEQFF
TRBV25-1	-	TRBD2	TRBJ2-1	TGTGCCAGCAGCCCGGGGGGGCGGGAGAGGGGTGAGCAGTTCTTC	CASSPGGRERGEQFF